The 21 T cell receptor beta chains presented below share a single source sample, sequenced in a study of blood T cell repertoires in COVID-19. Profiled with immunoSEQ multiplex PCR; TCRdb holds only in-frame clones, not every one. Of about 310,000 clones in the sample, nearly 90% were seen once. The sample was peripheral blood. Receptor source: a woman in her forties with COVID-19, enrolled during active disease.

The chain has TRBV7-3 and TRBJ1-2; D possibly corresponds to TRBD1 (5 bases). The CDR3 covers 16 residues. Trimming left V 3 bases short and J 8 bases short, with 22 bases between. Germline V gives CDR1 SGHTA, CDR2 FQGTGA. The CDR3 nucleotides are TGTGCCAGCAGCTTTTCGACAGCCCCCCCGAAGGAGGGCTACACCTTC. Protein sequence: CASSFSTAPPKEGYTF.

This rearrangement joins TRBV27 to TRBJ2-2, with 9 positions matching TRBD2. The CDR3 totals 17 residues. V was clipped by 3 bases and J by 4 bases; unmatched bases: 9. Germline V gene data show CDR1 as MNHEY and CDR2 as SMNVEV (reference sequence). The CDR3 is CASSLWLAGRGTGELFF. The CDR3 DNA follows: TGTGCCAGCAGTTTGTGGCTAGCGGGACGGGGCACCGGGGAGCTGTTTTTT.

The chain joins TRBV12-3 or TRBV12-4 to TRBJ1-1; D uncertain. The germline V and J ends were trimmed by 0 bases and 5 bases, with 7 bases remaining between them. The CDR3 has 13 residues. The CDR3 protein is CASSLARRTEAFF. Written as DNA, the CDR3 is TGTGCCAGCAGTTTAGCGCGGCGGACTGAAGCTTTCTTT.

CDR3 bases: TGTGCCAGTAGTATGGGGACTTCTGGGGTGACTGAAGCTTTCTTT. Protein product: CASSMGTSGVTEAFF. This chain links TRBV19 with TRBJ1-1; D is possibly TRBD1 (5 bases). The CDR3 consists of 15 residues. Trimming took off 3 bases at V and 5 bases at J, with 16 bases between the two ends. Per the germline V gene, CDR1 is LNHDA and CDR2 is SQIVND (reference sequence).

The chain recombines TRBV9 with TRBJ2-5; 12 positions agree with TRBD2. The CDR3 totals 16 residues. J gave up 2 bases and V 2 bases, and 4 bases lay outside the gene matches. The germline gives CDR1 SGDLS, CDR2 YYNGEE. The CDR3 sequence is CASSVGTSGLQETQYF. The CDR3 DNA is TGTGCCAGCAGCGTTGGGACTAGCGGGTTACAAGAGACCCAGTACTTC.

The chain recombines TRBV28 with TRBJ1-1; D remains unclear. This CDR3 spans 15 amino acids. Germline CDR1 reads MDHEN; CDR2 reads SYDVKM. V lost 5 bases, J lost 6 bases, and 19 bases lay in between. CDR3 sequence (DNA): TGTGCCAGCAGTATACTACGCGGGAGCCGGCCTGAAGCTTTCTTT. Amino acid sequence: CASSILRGSRPEAFF. The complete variable domain, with remaining parts taken from reference TRBV28 and TRBJ1-1, reads DVKVTQSSRYLVKRTGEKVFLECVQDMDHENMFWYRQDPGLGLRLIYFSYDVKMKEKGDIPEGYSVSREKKERFSLILESASTNQTSMYLCASSILRGSRPEAFFGQGTRLTVV.

The genes are TRBV18 and TRBJ1-1; a weak D match, TRBD1 (6 bases). The germline gives CDR1 KGHSH, CDR2 LQKENI. The CDR3 contains 18 residues. V was pared by 2 bases and J by 3 bases, with 22 bases between. The CDR3 is CASSPITGLLIWDTEAFF. The CDR3 DNA sequence: TGTGCCAGCTCACCAATCACAGGGTTATTGATATGGGACACTGAAGCTTTCTTT.

This chain's CDR3 is CASSQDLEWEKLFF. The CDR3 DNA sequence: TGCGCCAGCAGCCAAGATCTGGAGTGGGAAAAACTGTTTTTT. The chain joins TRBV4-3 to TRBJ1-4; D is undetermined. Germline V gene lookup returns CDR1 LGHNA and CDR2 YSLEER. This CDR3 is 14 amino acids long. V dropped 0 bases and J dropped 8 bases, with 10 bases sitting between them.

In this sample, this clone turned up many times. The V and J genes are TRBV6-4 and TRBJ1-2, with TRBD1 matching over 12 bases. This CDR3 region has 16 residues. With V trimmed by 3 bases and J by 6 bases, 8 bases remained unmatched. Germline lookup yields CDR1 MRHNA and CDR2 SNTAGT. CDR3 in DNA: TGTGCCAGCAGTGATGGGACAGGGGGCCCCTCGAATGGCTACACCTTC. The encoded protein is CASSDGTGGPSNGYTF.

The chain uses TRBV7-2 and TRBJ1-1, with D hard to call. Trimming stripped 1 base from V and 0 bases from J, with 9 bases between. This CDR3 spans 15 amino acids. Looked up from germline, CDR1 is SGHTA and CDR2 is FQGNSA. CDR3 amino acids: CASSLEITLNTEAFF. The CDR3 DNA reads as TGTGCCAGCAGCTTAGAGATAACTTTGAACACTGAAGCTTTCTTT.

The rearrangement links TRBV19 to TRBJ1-1; D gene unclear. Germline-derived CDR1 and CDR2 are LNHDA and SQIVND (reference sequence). There are 16 residues in the CDR3. Trimming removed 6 bases from V and 2 bases from J, with 19 bases in between. The CDR3 loop is CASSPPSVRFNTEAFF. The CDR3 DNA is TGTGCCAGTAGCCCACCTTCTGTGCGTTTCAACACTGAAGCTTTCTTT.

The chain carries TRBV29-1 and TRBJ2-1; the match to TRBD2 covers 11 bases. The CDR3 extends over 16 amino acids. V gave up 2 bases and J gave up 3 bases; unmatched junction bases: 6. Germline lookup yields CDR1 SQVTM and CDR2 ANQGSEA. The CDR3 DNA reads as TGCAGCGTTGAATTCGGGACTAGCGGTTACTACAATGAGCAGTTCTTC. Protein sequence: CSVEFGTSGYYNEQFF.

The chain combines TRBV9 with TRBJ1-2, with 7 bases aligning to TRBD1. The germline V gene encodes CDR1 SGDLS and CDR2 YYNGEE. The CDR3 sequence is 15 residues long. Germline trimming cut 3 bases from V and 5 bases from J; bases unmatched to any gene: 10. The CDR3 nucleotides are TGTGCCAGCAGCGACCACCTCGGGACAGCGTATGGCTACACCTTC. Amino acids: CASSDHLGTAYGYTF. Filled out from reference TRBV9 and TRBJ1-2, the complete variable domain reads DSGVTQTPKHLITATGQRVTLRCSPRSGDLSVYWYQQSLDQGLQFLIQYYNGEERAKGNILERFSAQQFPDLHSELNLSSLELGDSALYFCASSDHLGTAYGYTFGSGTRLTVV.

CDR3 in DNA: TGTGCCAGCAGCGTAGGAGACGGGAGGGCTTCTATGCCCGAGCAGTACTTC. Its translation is CASSVGDGRASMPEQYF. This sequence joins TRBV9 and TRBJ2-7; 8 positions match TRBD2. There are 17 residues in the CDR3. V shed 0 bases and J 6 bases; nucleotides not matched to a gene: 14. From germline, CDR1 is SGDLS and CDR2 YYNGEE.

The V and J genes are TRBV27 and TRBJ2-3; 8 positions agree with TRBD1. CDR3 size: 15 residues. Germline trimming cut 3 bases from V and 6 bases from J; bases unmatched to any gene: 8. The germline gives CDR1 MNHEY, CDR2 SMNVEV (reference sequence). CDR3 DNA: TGTGCCAGCAGTTTCTCTGTGGCAGGGGGCGATACGCAGTATTTT. Translated: CASSFSVAGGDTQYF.

The chain carries TRBV5-5 and TRBJ1-5, with D hard to call. The CDR3 runs 14 residues. Germline V gives CDR1 SGHKS, CDR2 YYEKEE (reference sequence). Trimming took 1 base from V and 3 from J, leaving 8 bases between them. The CDR3 here is CASSLREANQPQHF. The CDR3, as DNA: TGTGCCAGCAGCTTGCGGGAGGCCAATCAGCCCCAGCATTTT.

The chain carries TRBV20-1 and TRBJ2-1; TRBD2 matches 8 bases. This CDR3 has 14 residues. The V and J ends lost 3 bases and 7 bases, in that order; junction bases with no gene match: 8. The germline CDR1 and CDR2 sequences are DFQATT and SNEGSKA (reference sequence). The CDR3 nucleotides are TGCAGTGCTAGTGGCGGGAGGTATCAAAATGAGCAGTTCTTC. It yields the protein CSASGGRYQNEQFF.

The sample holds one count of this clone. V and J are TRBV4-1 and TRBJ2-1; 10 positions match TRBD2. This CDR3 is built from 17 residues. J was trimmed by 9 bases and V by 0 bases; bases with no gene match: 11. Germline assignment: CDR1 MGHRA and CDR2 YSYEKL. The CDR3: CASSQEVRASGSGEQFF. The DNA of the CDR3 is TGCGCCAGCAGCCAAGAGGTTAGGGCTAGCGGGAGCGGTGAGCAGTTCTTC.

The V call is TRBV7-9, the J call TRBJ1-1; possibly TRBD1 for D (5 bases). The CDR3 runs 13 residues. Trimming left V 3 bases short and J 6 bases short, with 11 bases between. CDR1 and CDR2 from the germline V gene are SEHNR and FQNEAQ (reference sequence). The CDR3, as DNA: TGTGCCAGCAGCTTCGGGGGATGGGCTGAAGCTTTCTTT. It is translated as CASSFGGWAEAFF.

This clone was counted a single time. The chain carries TRBV6-1 and TRBJ2-3, with TRBD1 identical over 11 bases. CDR1 and CDR2 from the germline V gene are MNHNS and SASEGT. This CDR3 region has 17 residues. V shed 0 bases, J shed 7 bases, and the junction held 9 bases outside the gene matches. The CDR3 nucleotides read TGTGCCAGCAGTGAAGCCATCCCCGGGACAGGGGGTAATACGCAGTATTTT. It codes for CASSEAIPGTGGNTQYF.

The chain links TRBV2 to TRBJ2-3; D is ambiguous. Germline CDR1 and CDR2: SNHLY and FYNNEI. The ends were cut back, 3 bases at V and 4 bases at J, with 11 bases in the middle. The length of the CDR3 is 14 residues. The CDR3 is CASSEARTPDTQYF. Written as DNA, the CDR3 is TGTGCCAGCAGTGAGGCCCGAACCCCAGATACGCAGTATTTT.